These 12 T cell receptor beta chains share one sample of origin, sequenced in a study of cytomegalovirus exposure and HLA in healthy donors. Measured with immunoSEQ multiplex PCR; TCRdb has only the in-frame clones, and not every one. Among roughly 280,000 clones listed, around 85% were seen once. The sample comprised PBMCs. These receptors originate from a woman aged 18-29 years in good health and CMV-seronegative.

DNA for the CDR3: TGTGCCAGCAAGGAGGGAACTGACTACGAGCAGTACTTC. This encodes CASKEGTDYEQYF. The genes are TRBV6-5 and TRBJ2-7, with a tentative D call TRBD2 (6 bases). Germline V gene data show CDR1 as MNHEY and CDR2 as SVGAGI. Trimming cost V 7 bases and J 3 bases, with 13 bases left between them. The CDR3 has 13 amino acids.

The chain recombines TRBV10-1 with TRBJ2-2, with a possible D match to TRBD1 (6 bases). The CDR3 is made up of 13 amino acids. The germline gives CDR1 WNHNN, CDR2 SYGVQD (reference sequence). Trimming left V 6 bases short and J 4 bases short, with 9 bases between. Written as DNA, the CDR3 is TGCGCCAGCAGGGCAGGGGCCACCGGGGAGCTGTTTTTT. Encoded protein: CASRAGATGELFF.

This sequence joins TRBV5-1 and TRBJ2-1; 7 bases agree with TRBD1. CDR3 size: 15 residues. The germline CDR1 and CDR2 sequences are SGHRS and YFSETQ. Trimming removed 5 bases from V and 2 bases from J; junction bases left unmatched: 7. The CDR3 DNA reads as TGCGCCAGCAGGGACAGACAGGGAACCTACAATGAGCAGTTCTTC. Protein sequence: CASRDRQGTYNEQFF.

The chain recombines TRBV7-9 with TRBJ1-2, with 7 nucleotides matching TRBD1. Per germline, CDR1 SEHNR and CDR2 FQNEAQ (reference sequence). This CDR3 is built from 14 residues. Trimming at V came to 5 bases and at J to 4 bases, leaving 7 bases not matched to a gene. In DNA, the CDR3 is TGTGCCAGCAGCACGACAGGGAGAAGCTATGGCTACACCTTC. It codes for CASSTTGRSYGYTF.

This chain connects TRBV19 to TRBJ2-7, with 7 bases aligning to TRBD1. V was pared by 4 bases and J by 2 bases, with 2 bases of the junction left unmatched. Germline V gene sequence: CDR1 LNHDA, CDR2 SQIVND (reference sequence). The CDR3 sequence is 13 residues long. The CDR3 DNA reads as TGTGCCAGTAGTACAACAGGGGCCTACGAGCAGTACTTC. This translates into CASSTTGAYEQYF.

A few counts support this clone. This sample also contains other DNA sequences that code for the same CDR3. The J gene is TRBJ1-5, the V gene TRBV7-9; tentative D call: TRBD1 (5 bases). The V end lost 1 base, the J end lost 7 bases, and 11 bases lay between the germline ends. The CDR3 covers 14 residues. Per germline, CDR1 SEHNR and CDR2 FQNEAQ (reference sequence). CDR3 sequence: CASSLGQGGQPQHF. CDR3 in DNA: TGTGCCAGCAGCTTAGGGCAGGGAGGGCAGCCCCAGCATTTT.

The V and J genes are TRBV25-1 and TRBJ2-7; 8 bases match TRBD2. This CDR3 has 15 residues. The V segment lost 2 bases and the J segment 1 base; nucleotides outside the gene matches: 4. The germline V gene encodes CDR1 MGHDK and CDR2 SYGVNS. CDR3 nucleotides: TGTGCCAGCAGTGAAAGCGGGAGTCGTTCCTACGAGCAGTACTTC. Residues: CASSESGSRSYEQYF.

CDR3 amino acids: CASSQGLGTDTQYF. In DNA, the CDR3 is TGCGCCAGCAGCCAAGGCCTCGGGACAGATACGCAGTATTTT. The rearrangement uses TRBV4-3 and TRBJ2-3; D uncertain. The germline V gene encodes CDR1 LGHNA and CDR2 YSLEER. V was clipped by 1 base and J by 3 bases, with 8 bases between them. The CDR3 extends over 14 amino acids.

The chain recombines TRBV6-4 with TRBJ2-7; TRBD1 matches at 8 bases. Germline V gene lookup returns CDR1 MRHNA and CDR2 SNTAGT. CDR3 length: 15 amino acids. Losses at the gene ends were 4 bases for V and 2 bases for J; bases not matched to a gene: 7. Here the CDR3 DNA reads TGTGCCAGCAGTGCGGAACAGGGGGTTACCTACGAGCAGTACTTC. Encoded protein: CASSAEQGVTYEQYF.

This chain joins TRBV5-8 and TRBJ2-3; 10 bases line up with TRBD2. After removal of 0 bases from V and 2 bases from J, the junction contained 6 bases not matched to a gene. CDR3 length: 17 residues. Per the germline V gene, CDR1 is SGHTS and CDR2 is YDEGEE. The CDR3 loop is CASSLVPTSGPTDTQYF. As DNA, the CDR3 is TGTGCCAGCAGCTTGGTCCCGACTAGCGGGCCCACAGATACGCAGTATTTT.

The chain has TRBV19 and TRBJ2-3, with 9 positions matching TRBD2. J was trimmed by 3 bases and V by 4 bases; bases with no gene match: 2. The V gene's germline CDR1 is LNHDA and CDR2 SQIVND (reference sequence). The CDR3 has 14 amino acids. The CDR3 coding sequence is TGTGCCAGTAGTAGCGGGGGGGCTACAGATACGCAGTATTTT. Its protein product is CASSSGGATDTQYF.

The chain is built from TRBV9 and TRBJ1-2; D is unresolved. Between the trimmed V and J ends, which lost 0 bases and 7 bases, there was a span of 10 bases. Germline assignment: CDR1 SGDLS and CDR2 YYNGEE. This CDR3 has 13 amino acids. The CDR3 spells CASSVALGFGYTF. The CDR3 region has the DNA TGTGCCAGCAGCGTAGCTCTGGGCTTTGGCTACACCTTC.